Shown below are 28 T cell receptor beta chains from a single sample sequenced in a study of blood T cell repertoires in COVID-19. Clones were read by immunoSEQ multiplex PCR, and TCRdb kept only the in-frame ones, dropping some. The sample has approximately 340,000 clones, about nine tenths seen once. Sequencing was carried out using peripheral blood. These receptor sequences come from a man aged 25 to 40 with COVID-19, enrolled during active disease.

The chain recombines TRBV6-5 with TRBJ1-5, with 8 nucleotides matching TRBD1. This CDR3 is built from 15 residues. V lost 5 bases and J lost 1; bases outside the gene matches: 4. CDR1 is MNHEY and CDR2 is SVGAGI in the germline V gene. The CDR3 is CASSLQGASNQPQHF. The CDR3 DNA follows: TGTGCCAGCAGTCTGCAGGGGGCCAGCAATCAGCCCCAGCATTTT.

The CDR3 protein is CASSQFTVLTDTQYF. DNA of the CDR3: TGCGCCAGCAGTCAATTTACGGTTCTAACAGATACGCAGTATTTT. The chain has TRBV23-1 and TRBJ2-3; D ambiguous. TRBV23-1 is filed as an ORF, its function uncertain. CDR3 size: 15 residues. Trimming stripped 1 base from V and 3 bases from J, with 11 bases between.

The J gene is TRBJ1-2, the V gene TRBV5-6; unclear D gene. The CDR3 runs 14 residues. Germline V gene data show CDR1 as SGHDT and CDR2 as YYEEEE. V gave up 0 bases and J gave up 8 bases, with 14 bases separating them. The DNA of the CDR3 is TGTGCCAGCAGCTTGGAAGTCTTAGTCTACGGCTACACCTTC. Its translation is CASSLEVLVYGYTF.

This chain uses TRBV3-1 (or the pseudogene TRBV3-2) with TRBJ2-1, with D perhaps matching TRBD2 (6 bases). The CDR3 runs 18 residues. Germline lookup yields CDR1 LGHDT and CDR2 YNNKEL (reference sequence). With 2 bases removed from V and 0 bases from J, the gap between germline ends came to 17 bases. This chain's CDR3 is CASSQKFSGVSSYNEQFF. The DNA of the CDR3 is TGTGCCAGCAGCCAAAAATTCTCGGGGGTGAGCTCCTACAATGAGCAGTTCTTC.

The rearrangement links TRBV7-9 to TRBJ1-4; no reliable D call. This CDR3 spans 16 amino acids. The V and J ends lost 1 base and 4 bases respectively, with 13 bases between them. CDR1 and CDR2 (germline): SEHNR, FQNEAQ (reference sequence). The CDR3 bases are TGTGCCAGCAGCTTAGAATTGAGGGCGAATAATGAAAAACTGTTTTTT. As protein: CASSLELRANNEKLFF.

The J gene is TRBJ2-5, the V gene TRBV18; the D gene is possibly TRBD2 (6 bases). This CDR3 has 12 residues. V was shortened by 5 bases and J by 5 bases, with 9 bases between the two germline ends. Looked up from germline, CDR1 is KGHSH and CDR2 is LQKENI. The CDR3 coding sequence is TGTGCCAGCTCAGGAGGGCGGGAGACCCAGTACTTC. This codes for CASSGGRETQYF. Full variable domain (remainder filled in from reference TRBV18 and TRBJ2-5): NAGVMQNPRHLVRRRGQEARLRCSPMKGHSHVYWYRQLPEEGLKFMVYLQKENIIDESGMPKERFSAEFPKEGPSILRIQQVVRGDSAAYFCASSGGRETQYFGPGTRLLVL.

This rearrangement joins TRBV11-2 to TRBJ1-5; D is perhaps TRBD1 (6 bases). Trimming cost V 2 bases and J 9 bases, with 11 bases left between them. CDR1 SGHAT and CDR2 FQNNGV come from the germline V gene. The CDR3 has 13 residues. CDR3 nucleotide sequence: TGTGCCAGCAGCTTACAGGGGTATACGCCCCAGCATTTT. It specifies CASSLQGYTPQHF.

The chain carries TRBV7-9 and TRBJ2-1; 11 positions match TRBD2. The CDR3 is 12 amino acids. Losses at the gene ends were 3 bases for V and 14 bases for J; bases not matched to a gene: 3. CDR1 and CDR2 (germline): SEHNR, FQNEAQ (reference sequence). CDR3 residues: CASSFSGREKFF. In DNA, the CDR3 is TGTGCCAGCAGCTTTAGCGGGAGGGAGAAGTTCTTC.

The chain uses TRBV18 and TRBJ1-4; D is undetermined. The CDR3 is 15 amino acids. The V gene's germline CDR1 is KGHSH and CDR2 LQKENI. V lost 0 bases and J lost 6, with 11 bases in between. The CDR3 here is CASSPPGGVHEKLFF. As DNA, the CDR3 is TGTGCCAGCTCACCACCGGGCGGGGTTCATGAAAAACTGTTTTTT.

The J gene is TRBJ2-5, the V gene TRBV10-3, with D perhaps matching TRBD1 (6 bases). Trimming shortened V by 8 bases and J by 2 bases, and 12 bases separated the two germline ends. CDR1 is ENHRY, CDR2 SYGVKD, per germline. CDR3 size: 13 residues. The CDR3 DNA follows: TGTGCCATCGGACAGAACGGGCAAGAGACCCAGTACTTC. As protein: CAIGQNGQETQYF.

The V gene is TRBV4-3, the J gene TRBJ1-3, with a weak D call TRBD1 (6 bases). With 1 base removed from V and 3 bases from J, the gap between germline ends came to 10 bases. The CDR3 runs to 15 residues. The germline V gene has CDR1 LGHNA and CDR2 YSLEER. CDR3 coding DNA: TGCGCCAGCAGCCAAGTCTCAGGGGATGGAAACACCATATATTTT. It encodes CASSQVSGDGNTIYF.

The chain employs TRBV7-9 and TRBJ1-2; 9 bases are shared with TRBD1. After removal of 5 bases from V and 14 bases from J, the junction contained 9 bases not matched to a gene. The CDR3 runs to 12 residues. Germline V CDR1 and CDR2: SEHNR, FQNEAQ (reference sequence). The CDR3, as DNA: TGTGCCAGCAGCCCTGGACAGGGGATGGGGACCTTC. Amino acid sequence: CASSPGQGMGTF.

This clone was observed a single time. The CDR3 coding sequence is TGTGCCACTCAGACAGCTAACTATGGCTACACCTTC. Its translation is CATQTANYGYTF. The chain recombines TRBV6-5 with TRBJ1-2, with TRBD1 as a possible D gene (5 bases). V shed 10 bases and J shed 0 bases, with 9 bases lying between them. This CDR3 region has 12 residues. Germline lookup yields CDR1 MNHEY and CDR2 SVGAGI.

The chain combines TRBV4-1 with TRBJ2-5, with D perhaps matching TRBD2 (6 bases). V was shortened by 1 base and J by 4 bases, with 16 bases between the two germline ends. This CDR3 is built from 16 residues. CDR1 and CDR2 (germline): MGHRA, YSYEKL. As DNA, the CDR3 is TGCGCCAGCAGCCAAGTGGGTGCGGGGCATGGAGAGACCCAGTACTTC. Its translation is CASSQVGAGHGETQYF.

The sample holds a few counts of this clone. The chain has TRBV11-3 and TRBJ2-3, with D perhaps TRBD2 (6 bases). The germline V gene encodes CDR1 SGHNT and CDR2 YENEEA. This CDR3 contains 15 residues. Trimming pared 1 base from V and 1 base from J, leaving 9 bases between. The CDR3 region has the DNA TGTGCCAGCAGCTTAGCGGGAGCTGGCACAGATACGCAGTATTTT. This translates into CASSLAGAGTDTQYF.

This clone was observed a single time. V usage is TRBV3-1 (or the pseudogene TRBV3-2) and J usage is TRBJ2-2; TRBD2 might be the D (6 bases). Trimming shortened V by 1 base and J by 8 bases, and 17 bases separated the two germline ends. The CDR3 spans 16 residues. Germline lookup yields CDR1 LGHDT and CDR2 YNNKEL (reference sequence). The CDR3 loop reads CASSQGALGGGGELFF. The DNA of the CDR3 is TGTGCCAGCAGCCAAGGGGCGCTCGGGGGAGGAGGGGAGCTGTTTTTT.

V and J are TRBV5-4 and TRBJ2-7; D gene ambiguous. The length of the CDR3 is 13 residues. Per the germline V gene, CDR1 is SGHNT and CDR2 is YYREEE (reference sequence). V was clipped by 4 bases and J by 2 bases, with 10 bases between them. CDR3 region: CASSLGFTYEQYF. CDR3 nucleotides: TGTGCCAGCAGCCTCGGGTTCACCTACGAGCAGTACTTC.

The V and J genes are TRBV6-2 or TRBV6-3 and TRBJ2-7, with 10 nucleotides matching TRBD2. The junction had 3 bases not matched to a gene; V was cut back by 4 bases and J by 3 bases. The germline gives CDR1 MNHEY, CDR2 SVGEGT. The CDR3 runs to 14 residues. The CDR3 is CASSSGTSVYEQYF. CDR3 sequence (DNA): TGTGCCAGCAGTTCAGGGACTAGCGTCTACGAGCAGTACTTC.

This clone was observed a handful of times. This sequence joins TRBV19 and TRBJ1-3; 10 bases align to TRBD1. Per germline, CDR1 LNHDA and CDR2 SQIVND (reference sequence). The CDR3 runs to 15 residues. The V gene end was trimmed by 5 bases and the J gene end by 2 bases; junction bases not matched to a gene: 3. CDR3 residues: CASSETGGTGNTIYF. The CDR3 DNA reads as TGTGCCAGTAGTGAGACAGGGGGCACTGGAAACACCATATATTTT. Based on the CDR3 plus reference TRBV19 and TRBJ1-3, the full variable domain is DGGITQSPKYLFRKEGQNVTLSCEQNLNHDAMYWYRQDPGQGLRLIYYSQIVNDFQKGDIAEGYSVSREKKESFPLTVTSAQKNPTAFYLCASSETGGTGNTIYFGEGSWLTVV.

Only a few counts were recorded for this clone. The sample carries other DNA sequences with the same CDR3. The chain combines TRBV19 with TRBJ2-3, with D tentatively TRBD2 (5 bases). Germline-derived CDR1 and CDR2 are LNHDA and SQIVND (reference sequence). V lost 1 base and J lost 0, with 8 bases in between. This CDR3 region has 15 residues. The CDR3 DNA follows: TGTGCCAGTAGTATAGGAGCGGCTAGCACAGATACGCAGTATTTT. This translates into CASSIGAASTDTQYF.

This clone came up many times. The chain joins TRBV2 to TRBJ2-1; 7 positions agree with TRBD2. The CDR3 contains 18 residues. Germline V lookup: CDR1 SNHLY, CDR2 FYNNEI. J lost 2 bases, V lost 4 bases, and 14 bases had no gene match. The CDR3 coding sequence is TGTGCCAGCAGTGTGGTGAACGGGAGGAGGAGCACCTACAATGAGCAGTTCTTC. Translating it yields CASSVVNGRRSTYNEQFF.

V is TRBV28 and J is TRBJ2-3, with 7 positions matching TRBD2. The CDR3 consists of 15 residues. CDR1 is MDHEN and CDR2 is SYDVKM in the germline V gene. V shed 8 bases, J shed 1 base, and the junction held 9 bases outside the gene matches. CDR3 sequence (DNA): TGTGCCAGCGGGGCCGGGAGGCCGGGCACAGATACGCAGTATTTT. It specifies CASGAGRPGTDTQYF.

V usage is TRBV6-2 or TRBV6-3 and J usage is TRBJ2-1, with TRBD2 identical over 7 bases. The CDR3 length is 17 residues. The germline gives CDR1 MNHEY, CDR2 SVGEGT. Losses at the gene ends were 2 bases for V and 1 base for J; bases not matched to a gene: 8. The CDR3 here is CASSYTLSGASYNEQFF. The CDR3 DNA sequence: TGTGCCAGCAGTTACACTTTAAGCGGGGCTTCCTACAATGAGCAGTTCTTC.

This clone has only a few counts. The chain uses TRBV5-8 and TRBJ1-5; weak D call: TRBD1 (6 bases). V was clipped by 2 bases and J by 0 bases, with 12 bases between them. CDR1 and CDR2 (germline): SGHTS, YDEGEE. This CDR3 region has 16 residues. CDR3 sequence reads: CASSFWTVSSNQPQHF. The CDR3 nucleotides are TGTGCCAGCAGCTTCTGGACAGTTTCTAGCAATCAGCCCCAGCATTTT.

The chain is built from TRBV18 and TRBJ1-1, with TRBD1 matching over 9 bases. The V and J ends lost 3 bases and 10 bases, in that order; junction bases with no gene match: 3. The CDR3 length is 12 residues. The germline V gene has CDR1 KGHSH and CDR2 LQKENI. The CDR3 reads CASSPGQGVAFF. The CDR3 DNA follows: TGTGCCAGCTCACCGGGACAGGGTGTAGCTTTCTTT. Variable domain in full (rest from reference TRBV18 and TRBJ1-1): NAGVMQNPRHLVRRRGQEARLRCSPMKGHSHVYWYRQLPEEGLKFMVYLQKENIIDESGMPKERFSAEFPKEGPSILRIQQVVRGDSAAYFCASSPGQGVAFFGQGTRLTVV.

The V call is TRBV18, the J call TRBJ1-6; D call uncertain. The CDR3 extends over 15 amino acids. Germline V lookup: CDR1 KGHSH, CDR2 LQKENI. The V gene lost 2 bases and the J gene lost 0 bases, with 5 bases spanning the gap. The CDR3 DNA sequence: TGTGCCAGCTCACCATTGAGCTCCTATAATTCACCCCTCCACTTT. Amino acids: CASSPLSSYNSPLHF.

In DNA form, the CDR3 reads TGTGCCAGCAGTACAGGGTTGAGCAATCAGCCCCAGCATTTT. Its protein product is CASSTGLSNQPQHF. The rearrangement joins TRBV28 to TRBJ1-5, with TRBD1 as a possible D gene (6 bases). There are 14 residues in the CDR3. Germline values: CDR1 MDHEN, CDR2 SYDVKM. Trimming stripped 5 bases from V and 1 base from J, with 9 bases between. The entire variable domain, with the rest obtained from reference TRBV28 and TRBJ1-5, is as follows: DVKVTQSSRYLVKRTGEKVFLECVQDMDHENMFWYRQDPGLGLRLIYFSYDVKMKEKGDIPEGYSVSREKKERFSLILESASTNQTSMYLCASSTGLSNQPQHFGDGTRLSIL.

The chain combines TRBV5-4 with TRBJ2-3; no firm D call. Germline CDR1 and CDR2: SGHNT and YYREEE (reference sequence). Trimming shortened V by 5 bases and J by 0 bases, and 19 bases separated the two germline ends. The CDR3 sequence is 17 residues long. The CDR3 nucleotides read TGTGCCAGCAGGCAATTTGAGTCGCATTCTAGCACAGATACGCAGTATTTT. It encodes CASRQFESHSSTDTQYF.